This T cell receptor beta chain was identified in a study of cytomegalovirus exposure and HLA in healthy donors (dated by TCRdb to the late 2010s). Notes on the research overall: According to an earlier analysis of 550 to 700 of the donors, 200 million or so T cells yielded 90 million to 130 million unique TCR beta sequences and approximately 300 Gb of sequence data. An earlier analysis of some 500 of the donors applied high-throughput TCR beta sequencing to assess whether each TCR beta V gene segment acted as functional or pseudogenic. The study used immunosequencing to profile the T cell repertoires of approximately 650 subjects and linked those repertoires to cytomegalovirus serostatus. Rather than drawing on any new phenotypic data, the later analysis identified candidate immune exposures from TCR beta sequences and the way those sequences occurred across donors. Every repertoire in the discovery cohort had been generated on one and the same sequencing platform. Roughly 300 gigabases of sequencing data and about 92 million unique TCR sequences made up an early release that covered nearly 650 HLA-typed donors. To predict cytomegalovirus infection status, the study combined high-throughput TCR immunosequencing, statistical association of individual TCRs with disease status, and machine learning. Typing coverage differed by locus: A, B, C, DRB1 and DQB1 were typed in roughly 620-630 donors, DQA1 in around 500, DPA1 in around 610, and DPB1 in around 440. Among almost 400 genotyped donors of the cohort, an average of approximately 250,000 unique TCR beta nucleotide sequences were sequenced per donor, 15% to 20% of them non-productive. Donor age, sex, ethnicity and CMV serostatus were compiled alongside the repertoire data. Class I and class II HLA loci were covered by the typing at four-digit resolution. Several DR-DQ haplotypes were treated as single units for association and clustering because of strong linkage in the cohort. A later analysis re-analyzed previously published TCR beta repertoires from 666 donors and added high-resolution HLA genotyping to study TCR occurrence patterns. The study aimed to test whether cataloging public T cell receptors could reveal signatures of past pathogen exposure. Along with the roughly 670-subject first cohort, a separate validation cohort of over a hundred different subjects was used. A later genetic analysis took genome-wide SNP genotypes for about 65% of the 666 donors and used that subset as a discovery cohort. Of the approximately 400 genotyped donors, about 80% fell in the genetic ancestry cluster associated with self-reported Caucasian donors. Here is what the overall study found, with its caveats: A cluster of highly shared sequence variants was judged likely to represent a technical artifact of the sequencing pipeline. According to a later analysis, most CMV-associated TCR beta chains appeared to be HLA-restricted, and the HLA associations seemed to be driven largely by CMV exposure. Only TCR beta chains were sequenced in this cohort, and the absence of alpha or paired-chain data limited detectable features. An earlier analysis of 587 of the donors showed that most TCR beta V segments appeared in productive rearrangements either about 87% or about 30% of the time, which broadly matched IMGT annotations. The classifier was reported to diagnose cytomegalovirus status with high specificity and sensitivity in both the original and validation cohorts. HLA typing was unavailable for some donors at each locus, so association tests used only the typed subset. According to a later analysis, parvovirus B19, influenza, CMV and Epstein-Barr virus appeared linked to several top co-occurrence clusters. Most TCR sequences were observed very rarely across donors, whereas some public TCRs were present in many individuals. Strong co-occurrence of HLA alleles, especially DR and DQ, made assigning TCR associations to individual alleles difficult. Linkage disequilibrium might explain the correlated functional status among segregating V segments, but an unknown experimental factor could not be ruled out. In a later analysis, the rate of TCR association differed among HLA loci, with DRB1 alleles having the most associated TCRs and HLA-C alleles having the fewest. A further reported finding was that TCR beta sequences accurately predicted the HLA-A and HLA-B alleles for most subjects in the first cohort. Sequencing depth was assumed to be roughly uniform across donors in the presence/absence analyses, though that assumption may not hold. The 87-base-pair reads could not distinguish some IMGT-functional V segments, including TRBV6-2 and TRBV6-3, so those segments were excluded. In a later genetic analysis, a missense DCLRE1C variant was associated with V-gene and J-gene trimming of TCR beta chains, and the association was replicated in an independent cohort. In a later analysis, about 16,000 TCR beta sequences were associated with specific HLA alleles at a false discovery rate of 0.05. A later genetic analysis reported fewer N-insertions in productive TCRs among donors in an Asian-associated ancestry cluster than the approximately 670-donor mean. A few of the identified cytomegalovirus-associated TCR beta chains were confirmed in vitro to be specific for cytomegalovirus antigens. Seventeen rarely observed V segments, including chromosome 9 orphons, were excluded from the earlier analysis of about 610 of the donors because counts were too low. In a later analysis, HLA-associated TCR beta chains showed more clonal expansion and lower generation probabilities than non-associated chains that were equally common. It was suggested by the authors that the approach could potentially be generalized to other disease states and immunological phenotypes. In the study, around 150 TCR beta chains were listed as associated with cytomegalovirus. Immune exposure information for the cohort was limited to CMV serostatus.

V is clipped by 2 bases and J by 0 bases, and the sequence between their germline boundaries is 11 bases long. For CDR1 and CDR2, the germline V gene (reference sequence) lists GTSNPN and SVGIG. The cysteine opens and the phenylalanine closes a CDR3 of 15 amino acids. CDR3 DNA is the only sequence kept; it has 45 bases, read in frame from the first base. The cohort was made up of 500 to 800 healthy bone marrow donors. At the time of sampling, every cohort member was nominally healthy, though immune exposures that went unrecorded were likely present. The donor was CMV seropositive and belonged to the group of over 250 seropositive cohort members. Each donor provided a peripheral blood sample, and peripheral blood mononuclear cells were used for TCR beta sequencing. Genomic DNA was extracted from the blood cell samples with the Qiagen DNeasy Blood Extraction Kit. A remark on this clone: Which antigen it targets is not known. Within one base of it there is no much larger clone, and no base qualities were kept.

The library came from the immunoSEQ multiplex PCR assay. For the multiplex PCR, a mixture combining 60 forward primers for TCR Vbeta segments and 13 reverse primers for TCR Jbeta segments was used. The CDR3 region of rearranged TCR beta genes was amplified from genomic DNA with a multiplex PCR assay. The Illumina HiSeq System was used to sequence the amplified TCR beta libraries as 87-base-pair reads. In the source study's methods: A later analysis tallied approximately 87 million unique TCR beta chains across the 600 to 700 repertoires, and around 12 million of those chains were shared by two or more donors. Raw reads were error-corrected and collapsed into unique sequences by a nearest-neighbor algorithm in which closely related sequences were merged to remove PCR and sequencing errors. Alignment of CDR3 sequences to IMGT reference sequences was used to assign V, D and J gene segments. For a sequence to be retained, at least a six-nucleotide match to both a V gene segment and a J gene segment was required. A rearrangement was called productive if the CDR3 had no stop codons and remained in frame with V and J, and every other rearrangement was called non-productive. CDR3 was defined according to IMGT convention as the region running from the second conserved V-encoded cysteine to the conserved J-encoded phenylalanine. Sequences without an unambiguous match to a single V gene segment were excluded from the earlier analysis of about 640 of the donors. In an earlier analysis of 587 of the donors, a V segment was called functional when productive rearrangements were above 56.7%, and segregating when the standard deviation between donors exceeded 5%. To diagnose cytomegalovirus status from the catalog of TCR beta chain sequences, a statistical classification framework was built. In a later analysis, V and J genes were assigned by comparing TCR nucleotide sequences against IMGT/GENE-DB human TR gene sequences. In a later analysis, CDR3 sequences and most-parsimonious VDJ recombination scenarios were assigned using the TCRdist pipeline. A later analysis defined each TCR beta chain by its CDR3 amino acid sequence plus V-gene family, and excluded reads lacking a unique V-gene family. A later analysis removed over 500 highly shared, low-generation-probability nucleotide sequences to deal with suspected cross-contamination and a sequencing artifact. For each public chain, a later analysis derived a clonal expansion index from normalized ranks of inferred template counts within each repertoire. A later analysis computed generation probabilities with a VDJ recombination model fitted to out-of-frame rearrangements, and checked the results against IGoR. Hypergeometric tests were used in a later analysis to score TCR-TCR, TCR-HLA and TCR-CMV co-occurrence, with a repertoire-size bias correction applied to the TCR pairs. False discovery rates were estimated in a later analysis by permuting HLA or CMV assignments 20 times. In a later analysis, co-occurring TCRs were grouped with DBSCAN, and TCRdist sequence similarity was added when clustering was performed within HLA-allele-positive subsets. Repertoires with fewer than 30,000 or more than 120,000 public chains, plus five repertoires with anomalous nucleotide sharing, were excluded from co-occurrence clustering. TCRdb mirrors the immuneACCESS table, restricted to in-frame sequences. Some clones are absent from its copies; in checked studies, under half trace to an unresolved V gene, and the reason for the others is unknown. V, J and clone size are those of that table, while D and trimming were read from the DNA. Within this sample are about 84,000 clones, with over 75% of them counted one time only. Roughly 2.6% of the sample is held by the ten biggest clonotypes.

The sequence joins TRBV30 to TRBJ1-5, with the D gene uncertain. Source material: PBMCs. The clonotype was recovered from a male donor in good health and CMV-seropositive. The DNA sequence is TGTGCCTGGAGTATGGGCCGCTATAGCAATCAGCCCCAGCATTTT. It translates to CAWSMGRYSNQPQHF.